What follows are 6 T cell receptor beta chains derived from one specimen sequenced in a study of blood T cell repertoires in COVID-19. Clones were read by immunoSEQ multiplex PCR, and TCRdb kept only the in-frame ones, dropping some. The repertoire holds about 94,000 clones, under 80% seen once, with around 3.9% in the top ten. The sample taken for sequencing was peripheral blood. The receptor set was obtained from a man aged 70-80 years with COVID-19, enrolled during active disease.

The CDR3 DNA reads as TGTGCCAGCAGCTTACAAACAGGGGACGCAGATACGCAGTATTTT. It codes for CASSLQTGDADTQYF. The V and J genes are TRBV7-2 and TRBJ2-3; TRBD1 matches 7 bases. V lost 2 bases to trimming and J lost 4 bases; unmatched junction nucleotides: 6. Per the germline V gene, CDR1 is SGHTA and CDR2 is FQGNSA. The CDR3 runs to 15 residues.

V usage is TRBV6-6 and J usage is TRBJ2-5; no reliable D call. V dropped 6 bases and J dropped 4 bases, with 9 bases sitting between them. The CDR3 length is 12 residues. From germline, CDR1 is MNHNY and CDR2 SVGAGI (reference sequence). CDR3 coding DNA: TGTGCCAGCAGCGCCAGGCGAGAGACCCAGTACTTC. It is translated as CASSARRETQYF.

The V call is TRBV4-2, the J call TRBJ2-7; D is possibly TRBD2 (6 bases). The CDR3 extends over 15 amino acids. CDR1 is LGHNA, CDR2 YNFKEQ, per germline. Trimming pared 1 base from V and 0 bases from J, leaving 10 bases between. The CDR3 DNA reads as TGTGCCAGCAGCCAAGTCGCGGGAAACTCCTACGAGCAGTACTTC. This gives the protein CASSQVAGNSYEQYF.

The chain is built from TRBV6-5 and TRBJ1-1; maybe TRBD1 (6 bases). The germline V and J ends were trimmed by 6 bases and 7 bases, with 18 bases remaining between them. Germline loops: CDR1 MNHEY, CDR2 SVGAGI. The CDR3 sequence is 14 residues long. CDR3 sequence reads: CASRVTAGEDEAFF. The CDR3 region has the DNA TGTGCCAGCAGAGTGACAGCAGGGGAAGATGAAGCTTTCTTT.

The chain employs TRBV4-1 and TRBJ2-3; possibly TRBD2 for D (5 bases). This CDR3 has 17 residues. Germline lookup yields CDR1 MGHRA and CDR2 YSYEKL. V was shortened by 1 base and J by 2 bases, with 16 bases between the two germline ends. Here the CDR3 reads CASSQAATGISTDTQYF. CDR3 coding DNA: TGCGCCAGCAGCCAAGCCGCGACGGGGATTTCCACAGATACGCAGTATTTT.

The chain joins TRBV19 to TRBJ1-1, with D uncertain. Per germline, CDR1 LNHDA and CDR2 SQIVND (reference sequence). This CDR3 contains 15 residues. With 3 bases removed from V and 2 bases from J, the gap between germline ends came to 13 bases. The CDR3 reads CASSILLRANTEAFF. CDR3 in DNA: TGTGCCAGTAGTATCTTACTGAGGGCTAACACTGAAGCTTTCTTT.